Listed here are 28 T cell receptor beta chains from one sample, sequenced in a study of T-cell reconstitution after alpha-beta-depleted transplantation in children. Preparation of the TCRbeta library used unique molecular identifiers. TCRdb re-analysed the PCR reads in MiXCR, keeping a single row per CDR3 protein. Of about 200,000 distinct CDR3 sequences in the sample, about 7% were seen once. Source: PBMCs, taken before TCRalphabeta/CD19-depleted stem cell transplant. All receptors come from a boy aged 2 to 10 with acute lymphoblastic leukemia, due to receive a stem cell transplant.

This clonotype was observed at least ten times. CDR3 in amino acids: CASSQGRSKNIQYF. CDR3 DNA: TGTGCCAGCAGCCAGGGACGGTCGAAAAACATTCAGTACTTC. The V call is TRBV3-1, the J call TRBJ2-4, with D perhaps being TRBD1 or TRBD2 (5 bases each). The germline V gene encodes CDR1 LGHDT and CDR2 YNNKEL (reference sequence). V was trimmed by 3 bases and J by 4 bases, leaving 10 bases between them. The CDR3 contains 14 residues.

In its sample, this clonotype was seen many times. The chain has TRBV27 and TRBJ2-5; 7 bases line up with TRBD2. Germline V CDR1 and CDR2: MNHEY, SMNVEV (reference sequence). There are 12 residues in the CDR3. Trimming cost V 8 bases and J 7 bases; bases outside gene matches: 7. CDR3 sequence reads: CASAGDPVTQYF. The CDR3 region has the DNA TGTGCCAGCGCGGGGGATCCAGTGACCCAGTACTTC.

There are a few counts of this clonotype. V usage is TRBV2 and J usage is TRBJ2-3, with 7 bases identical to TRBD2. Germline-derived CDR1 and CDR2 are SNHLY and FYNNEI. The J segment lost 3 bases and the V segment lost 6 bases, leaving 9 bases of the junction unmatched. The CDR3 is 15 amino acids. In DNA form, the CDR3 reads TGTGCCAGCAGCCGACTAGCCACTTTTACAGATACGCAGTATTTT. It translates to CASSRLATFTDTQYF.

This clonotype was seen repeatedly, ten times or more. The chain combines TRBV6-5 with TRBJ1-2, with 9 bases that match TRBD1. The ends lost 4 bases at V and 4 bases at J; junction bases unmatched: 16. CDR3 length: 18 residues. Germline CDR1 and CDR2: MNHEY and SVGAGI. The CDR3 region has the DNA TGTGCCAGCAGTTTGAAACCTTTTACGACAGGGGGTATCTATGGCTACACCTTC. Translating gives CASSLKPFTTGGIYGYTF.

This clonotype was observed a few times. This chain joins TRBV6-6 and TRBJ2-3; a possible D gene is TRBD1 (6 bases). Trimming took off 6 bases at V and 2 bases at J, with 9 bases between the two ends. The CDR3 sequence is 13 residues long. The V gene's germline CDR1 is MNHNY and CDR2 SVGAGI (reference sequence). The CDR3 region has the DNA TGTGCCAGCAGAAGACAGGTCACAGATACGCAGTATTTT. This gives the protein CASRRQVTDTQYF.

The table lists this clonotype with a few counts. The chain combines TRBV5-4 with TRBJ2-2; possibly TRBD1 or TRBD2 for D (5 bases each). Trimming cost V 3 bases and J 6 bases, with 15 bases left between them. Germline V CDR1 and CDR2: SGHNT, YYREEE (reference sequence). This CDR3 region has 15 residues. CDR3 sequence reads: CASSWPGLLAGELFF. The CDR3 DNA reads TGTGCCAGCAGCTGGCCGGGGCTCCTGGCCGGGGAGCTGTTTTTT. Full variable domain (remainder filled in from reference TRBV5-4 and TRBJ2-2): ETGVTQSPTHLIKTRGQQVTLRCSSQSGHNTVSWYQQALGQGPQFIFQYYREEENGRGNFPPRFSGLQFPNYSSELNVNALELDDSALYLCASSWPGLLAGELFFGEGSRLTVL.

This clonotype was picked up a small number of times. The chain is built from TRBV20-1 and TRBJ1-5; D is undetermined. Germline loops: CDR1 DFQATT, CDR2 SNEGSKA (reference sequence). The CDR3 is 14 residues long. The germline V and J ends were trimmed by 3 bases and 5 bases, with 14 bases remaining between them. The chain's CDR3 is CSASGNSPYQPQHF. The CDR3 DNA follows: TGCAGTGCTAGCGGAAACAGTCCCTATCAGCCCCAGCATTTT.

There are a few counts of this clonotype. The J gene is TRBJ2-1, the V gene TRBV2; TRBD2 matches 8 bases. The CDR3 length is 15 residues. J lost 8 bases, V lost 2 bases, and 8 bases had no gene match. The germline V gene encodes CDR1 SNHLY and CDR2 FYNNEI. CDR3 amino acids: CASSETSGGGDEQFF. In DNA form, the CDR3 reads TGTGCCAGCAGTGAAACCAGCGGGGGTGGGGATGAGCAGTTCTTC.

In this sample, this clonotype turned up many times. V is TRBV10-3 and J is TRBJ2-5; D not resolved. V was pared by 10 bases and J by 5 bases, with 17 bases between. This CDR3 is 13 amino acids long. The germline CDR1 and CDR2 sequences are ENHRY and SYGVKD. CDR3 region: CASQTVLRETQYF. DNA of the CDR3: TGTGCCAGCCAGACGGTCCTACGGGAGACCCAGTACTTC.

This clonotype was detected many times. The V and J genes are TRBV20-1 and TRBJ1-1, with D possibly matching TRBD1 (6 bases). Trimming removed 8 bases from V and 6 bases from J, with 19 bases in between. This CDR3 has 13 amino acids. Per the germline V gene, CDR1 is DFQATT and CDR2 is SNEGSKA (reference sequence). The CDR3 reads CSLNLGGHAEAFF. CDR3 nucleotides: TGCAGTCTCAATCTCGGGGGGCATGCTGAAGCTTTCTTT.

This clonotype was picked up many times. The chain carries TRBV7-9 and TRBJ2-1, with 10 bases aligning to TRBD2. The CDR3 spans 15 residues. CDR1 and CDR2 from the germline V gene are SEHNR and FQNEAQ (reference sequence). V lost 6 bases to trimming and J lost 3 bases; unmatched junction nucleotides: 5. The CDR3 DNA follows: TGTGCCAGCAGGCCCAGCGGGGGGGTCTACAATGAGCAGTTCTTC. Its translation: CASRPSGGVYNEQFF.

This chain uses TRBV10-3 with TRBJ1-1; 7 bases are a match to TRBD1. Germline CDR1 and CDR2: ENHRY and SYGVKD. The CDR3 has 13 residues. Unmatched junction bases numbered 3, after V lost 7 bases and J lost 1 base. DNA for the CDR3: TGTGCCATCACCAGGACAGGGAACACTGAAGCTTTCTTT. This encodes CAITRTGNTEAFF.

About this clonotype itself: Given a much more abundant clone one base away, this may be a read error. J is TRBJ2-1 and V is TRBV5-6; D not certain. The V gene's germline CDR1 is SGHDT and CDR2 YYEEEE. The CDR3 length is 13 residues. The V end was cut by 5 bases, the J end by 12 bases, with 18 bases between. CDR3 protein: CASRSGSRVGQFF. The CDR3 region has the DNA TGTGCCAGCAGATCCGGGTCCCGGGTAGGGCAGTTCTTC.

The chain links TRBV5-1 to TRBJ1-1, with unresolved D. Germline V gives CDR1 SGHRS, CDR2 YFSETQ. CDR3 length: 11 residues. The V and J ends lost 6 bases and 1 base respectively, with 4 bases between them. CDR3 in amino acids: CASIENTEAFF. Written as DNA, the CDR3 is TGCGCCAGCATCGAGAACACTGAAGCTTTCTTT.

This clonotype has more than one count but fewer than ten. The rearrangement joins TRBV14 to TRBJ2-1; 15 bases agree with TRBD2. Trimming removed 5 bases from V and 4 bases from J; junction bases left unmatched: 12. Germline V gene lookup returns CDR1 SGHDN and CDR2 FVKESK. This CDR3 spans 19 amino acids. The CDR3 sequence is CASSYAGLAGGERYNEQFF. Written as DNA, the CDR3 is TGTGCCAGCAGCTATGCGGGACTAGCGGGGGGCGAACGATACAATGAGCAGTTCTTC.

This clonotype was observed many times. The V call is TRBV29-1, the J call TRBJ2-2, with D possibly TRBD2 on 5 matching bases. The V gene lost 4 bases and the J gene lost 4 bases, with 13 bases spanning the gap. CDR3 length: 14 amino acids. The germline V gene has CDR1 SQVTM and CDR2 ANQGSEA. The CDR3, as DNA: TGCAGCGTTGGGCGAACGGGGATCACCGGGGAGCTGTTTTTT. Its protein is CSVGRTGITGELFF.

This clonotype was seen a handful of times. This chain uses TRBV7-2 with TRBJ1-5; D gene unclear. The CDR3 runs 15 residues. V was trimmed by 1 base and J by 0 bases, leaving 7 bases between them. Germline V gene data show CDR1 as SGHTA and CDR2 as FQGNSA. CDR3 coding DNA: TGTGCCAGCAGCTTAGGGGTGGGTAGCAATCAGCCCCAGCATTTT. It yields the protein CASSLGVGSNQPQHF.

This clonotype was seen at least ten times. J is TRBJ2-6 and V is TRBV20-1; tentatively, D is TRBD2 (6 bases). The CDR3 spans 13 residues. V lost 6 bases and J lost 9, with 15 bases in between. The germline V gene has CDR1 DFQATT and CDR2 SNEGSKA (reference sequence). The CDR3, as DNA: TGCAGTGCCAAAACAGGAGCGGGCAACGTCCTGACTTTC. It encodes CSAKTGAGNVLTF.

Many counts were recorded for this clonotype. The genes are TRBV25-1 and TRBJ2-7; D not resolved. V was shortened by 7 bases and J by 6 bases, with 10 bases between the two germline ends. The CDR3 is 11 amino acids. The germline V gene has CDR1 MGHDK and CDR2 SYGVNS. CDR3 bases: TGTGCCAGCAAATTCGGCGGCGAGCAGTACTTC. Protein sequence: CASKFGGEQYF.

This clonotype was counted between two and nine times. The chain recombines TRBV4-3 with TRBJ2-3; 8 bases match TRBD1. There are 17 residues in the CDR3. Per germline, CDR1 LGHNA and CDR2 YSLEER. J was trimmed by 0 bases and V by 5 bases; bases with no gene match: 10. In DNA form, the CDR3 reads TGCGCCAGCAGCTACCAACACCGGGACAGGAGCACAGATACGCAGTATTTT. Translating gives CASSYQHRDRSTDTQYF.

This clonotype was picked up many times. The rearrangement joins TRBV7-8 to TRBJ2-1, with 14 bases identical to TRBD2. Germline V lookup: CDR1 SGHVS, CDR2 FQNEAQ. There are 15 residues in the CDR3. J gave up 8 bases and V 6 bases, and 6 bases lay outside the gene matches. The CDR3 region has the DNA TGTGCCAGCAGGTTGACTAGCGGGGGGGTAGATGAGCAGTTCTTC. Protein sequence: CASRLTSGGVDEQFF.

Remarks on this clonotype: A read error is possible here, since a much larger clone lies one base away. The V gene is TRBV5-1, the J gene TRBJ2-2; maybe TRBD2 (5 bases). The CDR3 has 15 amino acids. Germline values: CDR1 SGHRS, CDR2 YFSETQ. The V gene lost 1 base and the J gene lost 6 bases, with 13 bases spanning the gap. The CDR3 loop is CASSLSLGVPGELFF. The CDR3 DNA reads TGCGCCAGCAGCTTGTCTCTCGGGGTACCCGGGGAGCTGTTTTTT.

This clonotype was detected a few times. The chain joins TRBV11-2 to TRBJ2-1, with D perhaps TRBD2 (6 bases). Germline CDR1 SGHAT, CDR2 FQNNGV. Between the trimmed V and J ends, which lost 4 bases and 0 bases, there was a span of 10 bases. The CDR3 length is 15 residues. The CDR3 sequence: CASSSGLTSYNEQFF. In DNA form, the CDR3 reads TGTGCCAGCAGCTCGGGACTGACCTCCTACAATGAGCAGTTCTTC.

This clonotype was detected ten times or more. V is TRBV7-3 and J is TRBJ2-1, with D perhaps matching TRBD2 (6 bases). In germline, CDR1 is SGHTA, CDR2 FQGTGA. Trimming took off 5 bases at V and 6 bases at J, with 17 bases between the two ends. The CDR3 totals 15 residues. The CDR3, as DNA: TGTGCCAGCAGCCTCCTTACCCCGACTAGCAATGAGCAGTTCTTC. This translates into CASSLLTPTSNEQFF.

This clonotype was counted between two and nine times. The chain has TRBV7-9 and TRBJ2-3; D gene unclear. The CDR3 covers 13 residues. V was trimmed by 7 bases and J by 4 bases, leaving 12 bases between them. Germline CDR1 reads SEHNR; CDR2 reads FQNEAQ (reference sequence). The CDR3: CASTLRDPDTQYF. In nucleotides, the CDR3 is TGTGCCAGCACCCTGAGAGACCCAGATACGCAGTATTTT.

In this sample, this clonotype turned up many times. The rearrangement joins TRBV11-2 to TRBJ2-7; no clear D. Germline CDR1 and CDR2: SGHAT and FQNNGV. Trimming took 1 base from V and 2 from J, leaving 9 bases between them. The CDR3 contains 14 residues. The CDR3 nucleotides read TGTGCCAGCAGCTTAGTTGGCGGACCCTACGAGCAGTACTTC. Its protein product is CASSLVGGPYEQYF. The full variable domain, completed using reference TRBV11-2 and TRBJ2-7, is EAGVAQSPRYKIIEKRQSVAFWCNPISGHATLYWYQQILGQGPKLLIQFQNNGVVDDSQLPKDRFSAERLKGVDSTLKIQPAKLEDSAVYLCASSLVGGPYEQYFGPGTRLTVT.

This clonotype was found a few times. The chain is built from TRBV14 and TRBJ2-1; no clear D gene. The ends were cut back, 0 bases at V and 7 bases at J, with 19 bases in the middle. The CDR3 runs 17 residues. Germline V gene lookup returns CDR1 SGHDN and CDR2 FVKESK. In nucleotides, the CDR3 is TGTGCCAGCAGCCAAGACCTCACTGGGGAAGGCCCAAATGAGCAGTTCTTC. Translation: CASSQDLTGEGPNEQFF.

This clonotype was counted ten times or more. This chain connects TRBV3-1 to TRBJ2-1, with 8 bases aligning to TRBD1. In germline, CDR1 is LGHDT, CDR2 YNNKEL (reference sequence). This CDR3 comprises 15 residues. J was trimmed by 5 bases and V by 2 bases; bases with no gene match: 5. In nucleotides, the CDR3 is TGTGCCAGCAGCCAATCAGGGGGCCTTAACAATGAGCAGTTCTTC. This codes for CASSQSGGLNNEQFF.